These 18 T cell receptor beta chains were sequenced from one sample in a study of cytomegalovirus exposure and HLA in healthy donors. The PCR used 60 Vbeta and 13 Jbeta primers. Libraries were prepared by immunoSEQ multiplex PCR; TCRdb keeps only in-frame clonotypes and omits some of them. The top ten hold roughly 0.99% of the sample, which has hundreds of thousands of clones, approximately 90% seen once. The material sequenced was PBMCs. The source of these receptors is a woman aged 18-29 years in good health and CMV-seronegative.

This clone was detected only a few times. V is TRBV2 and J is TRBJ1-5; D might be TRBD1 (5 bases). V lost 9 bases, J lost 0 bases, and 9 bases lay in between. In germline, CDR1 is SNHLY, CDR2 FYNNEI. CDR3 length: 13 residues. The CDR3 coding sequence is TGTGCCAGTCAGACAGATAGCAATCAGCCCCAGCATTTT. Its translation: CASQTDSNQPQHF.

V and J are TRBV5-1 and TRBJ1-4, with D perhaps matching TRBD1 (5 bases). The germline V gene encodes CDR1 SGHRS and CDR2 YFSETQ. The CDR3 has 14 amino acids. V was cut by 1 base and J by 1 base, with 5 bases left in between. CDR3 in DNA: TGCGCCAGCAGCTTGCAGGGAACTAATGAAAAACTGTTTTTT. Encoded protein: CASSLQGTNEKLFF.

This chain joins TRBV6-1 and TRBJ1-2; possible D gene TRBD1, 6 bases. The CDR3 is 14 amino acids. Germline CDR1 is MNHNS and CDR2 is SASEGT. V was pared by 1 base and J by 5 bases, with 11 bases between. The CDR3 nucleotides are TGTGCCAGCAGTGAAGGAACAGGGCGGTATGGCTACACCTTC. Protein sequence: CASSEGTGRYGYTF.

The chain uses TRBV5-4 and TRBJ2-2, with D possibly matching TRBD2 (7 bases). Trimming removed 3 bases at V and 4 bases at J, with 16 bases between. In germline, CDR1 is SGHNT, CDR2 YYREEE (reference sequence). The CDR3 is made up of 16 amino acids. The CDR3 is CASSWWGGRFTGELFF. The CDR3 region has the DNA TGTGCCAGCAGCTGGTGGGGGGGGCGTTTCACCGGGGAGCTGTTTTTT.

J is TRBJ2-3 and V is TRBV10-2, with D perhaps matching TRBD1 (5 bases). The CDR3 runs 14 residues. Germline V gives CDR1 WSHSY, CDR2 SAAADI. Between the trimmed V and J ends, which lost 4 bases and 4 bases, there was a span of 12 bases. CDR3 loop: CASSVPDTPDTQYF. The CDR3 region has the DNA TGCGCCAGCAGTGTCCCGGACACCCCAGATACGCAGTATTTT.

The chain joins TRBV11-2 to TRBJ1-4; D is possibly TRBD1 (5 bases). Germline V gene lookup returns CDR1 SGHAT and CDR2 FQNNGV. This CDR3 spans 15 amino acids. Trimming stripped 3 bases from V and 5 bases from J, with 13 bases between. CDR3 residues: CASSLGLYGNEKLFF. In nucleotides, the CDR3 is TGTGCCAGCAGCTTGGGACTGTATGGGAATGAAAAACTGTTTTTT.

The genes are TRBV14 and TRBJ2-7; D perhaps matches TRBD1 (7 bases). The germline CDR1 and CDR2 sequences are SGHDN and FVKESK. The CDR3 contains 16 residues. V was shortened by 1 base and J by 5 bases, with 18 bases between the two germline ends. CDR3: CASSQGGTDSGDEQYF. The CDR3 DNA reads as TGTGCCAGCAGCCAAGGCGGGACAGACTCCGGAGACGAGCAGTACTTC. Filled out from reference TRBV14 and TRBJ2-7, the complete variable domain reads EAGVTQFPSHSVIEKGQTVTLRCDPISGHDNLYWYRRVMGKEIKFLLHFVKESKQDESGMPNNRFLAERTGGTYSTLKVQPAELEDSGVYFCASSQGGTDSGDEQYFGPGTRLTVT.

The chain recombines TRBV5-1 with TRBJ1-1; D might be TRBD1 (5 bases). Trimming took off 2 bases at V and 0 bases at J, with 20 bases between the two ends. The CDR3 contains 18 residues. The germline CDR1 and CDR2 sequences are SGHRS and YFSETQ. Written as DNA, the CDR3 is TGCGCCAGCAGCTTCCTACCCGGGGGAAAAGGGATGAACACTGAAGCTTTCTTT. It is translated as CASSFLPGGKGMNTEAFF.

The chain couples TRBV28 to TRBJ1-2; D is unresolved. The CDR3 runs to 15 residues. The V end lost 4 bases, the J end lost 0 bases, and 12 bases lay between the germline ends. From germline, CDR1 is MDHEN and CDR2 SYDVKM. The CDR3 protein is CASSSPGAANYGYTF. In nucleotides, the CDR3 is TGTGCCAGCAGTTCGCCGGGAGCAGCTAACTATGGCTACACCTTC.

The J gene is TRBJ1-4, the V gene TRBV9; D uncertain. CDR1 is SGDLS, CDR2 YYNGEE, per germline. The CDR3 contains 15 residues. The ends were cut back, 0 bases at V and 7 bases at J, with 13 bases in the middle. CDR3 sequence (DNA): TGTGCCAGCAGCGTAGCAGGATTCCCTACTGAAAAACTGTTTTTT. This translates into CASSVAGFPTEKLFF.

The V and J genes are TRBV23-1 and TRBJ2-7; 7 nucleotides agree with TRBD1. TRBV23-1 carries the ORF label, with uncertain function. V was pared by 6 bases and J by 2 bases, with 10 bases of the junction left unmatched. This CDR3 spans 15 amino acids. The CDR3 here is CASSHADRRPYEQYF. The CDR3 DNA reads as TGCGCCAGCAGCCACGCGGACAGGAGGCCCTACGAGCAGTACTTC.

V is TRBV25-1 and J is TRBJ2-7; 7 bases are shared with TRBD1. Unmatched junction bases numbered 5, after V lost 3 bases and J lost 0 bases. The CDR3 has 15 amino acids. The germline V gene encodes CDR1 MGHDK and CDR2 SYGVNS. Here the CDR3 reads CASSELRQGSYEQYF. The CDR3 DNA reads as TGTGCCAGCAGTGAGCTAAGACAGGGCTCCTACGAGCAGTACTTC.

The chain carries TRBV5-4 and TRBJ1-2; D is perhaps TRBD1 (5 bases). There are 17 residues in the CDR3. V lost 0 bases to trimming and J lost 4 bases, with 19 bases between them. Germline V gives CDR1 SGHNT, CDR2 YYREEE (reference sequence). This chain's CDR3 is CASSLEAGMDRIYGYTF. DNA of the CDR3: TGTGCCAGCAGCTTGGAGGCAGGGATGGACCGTATCTATGGCTACACCTTC.

This sequence joins TRBV19 and TRBJ2-7, with D maybe TRBD1 (6 bases). The V gene lost 6 bases and the J gene lost 10 bases, with 13 bases spanning the gap. The CDR3 has 11 residues. Germline CDR1 and CDR2: LNHDA and SQIVND (reference sequence). For the CDR3, the DNA is TGTGCCAGTAGCGACAGGAGACAACAGTACTTC. Protein product: CASSDRRQQYF.

The chain links TRBV9 to TRBJ2-1, with a possible D match to TRBD2 (6 bases). This CDR3 region has 14 residues. V was shortened by 2 bases and J by 10 bases, with 16 bases between the two germline ends. The germline V gene has CDR1 SGDLS and CDR2 YYNGEE. In DNA, the CDR3 is TGTGCCAGCAGCGTGGTCCCCCTAGGAGGGGAGCAGTTCTTC. This gives the protein CASSVVPLGGEQFF.

The chain is built from TRBV10-3 and TRBJ2-5; D gene unclear. V was clipped by 6 bases and J by 4 bases, with 12 bases between them. Germline V gene lookup returns CDR1 ENHRY and CDR2 SYGVKD. The CDR3 is made up of 13 amino acids. The CDR3 DNA reads TGTGCCATCAGCACGGAAAGGAGAGAGACCCAGTACTTC. Encoded protein: CAISTERRETQYF.

The rearrangement links TRBV2 to TRBJ1-1; perhaps TRBD1 as D (5 bases). There are 17 residues in the CDR3. Germline CDR1 reads SNHLY; CDR2 reads FYNNEI. V shed 8 bases and J shed 1 base, with 23 bases lying between them. In DNA, the CDR3 is TGTGCCAGCGACGAAACAGGAGGGGAACAGTCGAACACTGAAGCTTTCTTT. This codes for CASDETGGEQSNTEAFF.

The chain is built from TRBV5-1 and TRBJ2-1, with 13 bases identical to TRBD2. This CDR3 is 16 amino acids long. CDR1 and CDR2 (germline): SGHRS, YFSETQ. The V and J ends lost 4 bases and 3 bases, in that order; junction bases with no gene match: 4. The CDR3 is CASSHGLAGVYNEQFF. The CDR3 nucleotides read TGCGCCAGCAGCCACGGACTAGCGGGGGTCTACAATGAGCAGTTCTTC.